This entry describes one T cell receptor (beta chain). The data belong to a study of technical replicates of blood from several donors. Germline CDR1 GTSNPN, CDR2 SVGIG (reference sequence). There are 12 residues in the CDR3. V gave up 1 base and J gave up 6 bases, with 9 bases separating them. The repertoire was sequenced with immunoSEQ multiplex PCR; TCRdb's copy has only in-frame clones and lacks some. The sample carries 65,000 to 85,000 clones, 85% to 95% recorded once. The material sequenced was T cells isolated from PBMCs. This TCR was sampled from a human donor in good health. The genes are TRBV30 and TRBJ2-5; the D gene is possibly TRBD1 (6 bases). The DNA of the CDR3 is TGTGCCTGGAGTGCTCAGGGGAAGACCCAGTACTTC. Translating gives CAWSAQGKTQYF.